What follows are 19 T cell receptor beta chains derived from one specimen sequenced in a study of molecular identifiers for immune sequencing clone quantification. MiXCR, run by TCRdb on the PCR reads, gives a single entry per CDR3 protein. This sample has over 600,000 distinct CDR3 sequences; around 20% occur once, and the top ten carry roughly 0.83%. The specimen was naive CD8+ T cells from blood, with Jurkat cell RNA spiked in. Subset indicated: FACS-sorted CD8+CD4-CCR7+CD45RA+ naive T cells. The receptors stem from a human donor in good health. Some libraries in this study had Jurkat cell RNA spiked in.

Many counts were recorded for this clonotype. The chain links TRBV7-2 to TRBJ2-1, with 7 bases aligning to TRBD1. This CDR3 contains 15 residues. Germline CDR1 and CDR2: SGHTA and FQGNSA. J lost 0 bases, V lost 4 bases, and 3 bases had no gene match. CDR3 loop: CASSSTGVSYNEQFF. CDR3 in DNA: TGTGCCAGCAGCTCCACAGGGGTCTCCTACAATGAGCAGTTCTTC. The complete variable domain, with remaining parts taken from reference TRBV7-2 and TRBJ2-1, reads GAGVSQSPSNKVTEKGKDVELRCDPISGHTALYWYRQSLGQGLEFLIYFQGNSAPDKSGLPSDRFSAERTGGSVSTLTIQRTQQEDSAVYLCASSSTGVSYNEQFFGPGTRLTVL.

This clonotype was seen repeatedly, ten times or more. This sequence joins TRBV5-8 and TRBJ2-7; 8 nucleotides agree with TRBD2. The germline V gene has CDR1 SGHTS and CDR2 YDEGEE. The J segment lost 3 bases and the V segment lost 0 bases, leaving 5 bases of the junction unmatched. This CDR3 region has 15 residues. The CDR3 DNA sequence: TGTGCCAGCAGCTTGGAAGCGGGAGATAGCTACGAGCAGTACTTC. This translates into CASSLEAGDSYEQYF.

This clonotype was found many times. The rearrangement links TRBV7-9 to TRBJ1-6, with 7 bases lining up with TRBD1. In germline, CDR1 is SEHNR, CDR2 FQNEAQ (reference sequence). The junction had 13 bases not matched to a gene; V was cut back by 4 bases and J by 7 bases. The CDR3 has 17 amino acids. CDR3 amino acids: CASSSELRQGTNSPLHF. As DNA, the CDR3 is TGTGCCAGCAGCTCAGAACTTAGACAGGGAACGAATTCACCCCTCCACTTT.

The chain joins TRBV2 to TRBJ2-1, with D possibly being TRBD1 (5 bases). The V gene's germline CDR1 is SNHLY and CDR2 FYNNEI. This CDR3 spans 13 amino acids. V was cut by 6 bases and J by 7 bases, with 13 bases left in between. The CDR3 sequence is CASRPGLRNEQFF. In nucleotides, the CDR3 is TGTGCCAGCAGGCCAGGGCTTAGGAATGAGCAGTTCTTC.

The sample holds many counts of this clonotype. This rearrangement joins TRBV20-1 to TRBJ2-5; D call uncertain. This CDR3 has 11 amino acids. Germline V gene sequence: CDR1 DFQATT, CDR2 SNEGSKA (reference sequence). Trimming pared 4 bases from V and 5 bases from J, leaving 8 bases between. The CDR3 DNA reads TGCAGTGCTATCAGTGTTGAGACCCAGTACTTC. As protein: CSAISVETQYF.

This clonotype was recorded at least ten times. The CDR3 protein is CSASDRMNTEAFF. CDR3 bases: TGCAGTGCTAGCGACAGGATGAACACTGAAGCTTTCTTT. The chain combines TRBV20-1 with TRBJ1-1; D is perhaps TRBD1 (6 bases). This CDR3 has 13 residues. V was shortened by 3 bases and J by 0 bases, with 8 bases between the two germline ends. Germline CDR1 is DFQATT and CDR2 is SNEGSKA (reference sequence).

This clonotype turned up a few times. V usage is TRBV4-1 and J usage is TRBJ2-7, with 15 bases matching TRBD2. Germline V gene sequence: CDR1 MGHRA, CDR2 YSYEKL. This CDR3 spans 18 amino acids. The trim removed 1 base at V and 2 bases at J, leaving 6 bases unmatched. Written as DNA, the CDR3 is TGCGCCAGCAGCCAAGTAGCGCGGACTAGCGGGAGGGCCTACGAGCAGTACTTC. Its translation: CASSQVARTSGRAYEQYF.

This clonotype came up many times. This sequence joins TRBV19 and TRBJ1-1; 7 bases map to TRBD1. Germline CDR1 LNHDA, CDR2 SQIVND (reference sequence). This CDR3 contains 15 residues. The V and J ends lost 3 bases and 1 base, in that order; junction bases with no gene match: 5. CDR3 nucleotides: TGTGCCAGTAGTATTACAGGGGCGGCGAACACTGAAGCTTTCTTT. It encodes CASSITGAANTEAFF.

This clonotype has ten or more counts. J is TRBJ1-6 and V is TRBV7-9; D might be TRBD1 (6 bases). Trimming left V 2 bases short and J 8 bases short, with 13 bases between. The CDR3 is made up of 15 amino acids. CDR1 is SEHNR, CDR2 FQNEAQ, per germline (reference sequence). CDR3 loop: CASSLMGAGHSPLHF. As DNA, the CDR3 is TGTGCCAGCAGCTTAATGGGGGCAGGCCATTCACCCCTCCACTTT.

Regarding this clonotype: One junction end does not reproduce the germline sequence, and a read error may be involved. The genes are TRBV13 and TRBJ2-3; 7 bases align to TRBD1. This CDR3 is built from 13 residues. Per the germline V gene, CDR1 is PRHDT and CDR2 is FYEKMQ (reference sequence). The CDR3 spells CASGFTGVGTQYF. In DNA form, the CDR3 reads TGTGCCAGCGGCTTCACAGGGGTAGGTACGCAGTATTTT.

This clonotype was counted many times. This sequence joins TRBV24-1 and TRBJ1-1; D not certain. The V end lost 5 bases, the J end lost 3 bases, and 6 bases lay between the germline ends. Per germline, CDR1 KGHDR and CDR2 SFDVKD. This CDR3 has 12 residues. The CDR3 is CATSVGDTEAFF. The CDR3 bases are TGTGCCACCAGTGTTGGAGACACTGAAGCTTTCTTT.

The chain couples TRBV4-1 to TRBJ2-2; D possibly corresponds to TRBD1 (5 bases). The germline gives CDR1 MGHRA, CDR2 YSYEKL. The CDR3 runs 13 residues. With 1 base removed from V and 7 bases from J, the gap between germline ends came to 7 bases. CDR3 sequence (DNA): TGCGCCAGCAGCCAAGTTAGGGGCGGGGAGCTGTTTTTT. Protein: CASSQVRGGELFF.

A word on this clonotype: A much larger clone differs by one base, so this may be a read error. CDR3 in amino acids: CASSYRRSTEAFF. The CDR3 DNA follows: TGTGCCAGCAGTTACCGACGAAGCACTGAAGCTTTCTTT. The rearrangement joins TRBV6-2 or TRBV6-3 to TRBJ1-1; no clear D gene. This CDR3 is 13 amino acids long. V gave up 2 bases and J gave up 4 bases, with 8 bases separating them. Germline values: CDR1 MNHEY, CDR2 SVGEGT.

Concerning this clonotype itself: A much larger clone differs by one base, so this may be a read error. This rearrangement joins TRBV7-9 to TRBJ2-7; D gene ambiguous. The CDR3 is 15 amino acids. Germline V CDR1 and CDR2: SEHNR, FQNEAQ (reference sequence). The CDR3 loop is CASSPRQAPFYERYF. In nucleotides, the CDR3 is TGTGCCAGCAGCCCTCGGCAGGCCCCGTTCTACGAGCGGTACTTC. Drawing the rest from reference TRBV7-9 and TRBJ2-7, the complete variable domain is DTGVSQNPRHKITKRGQNVTFRCDPISEHNRLYWYRQTLGQGPEFLTYFQNEAQLEKSRLLSDRFSAERPKGSFSTLEIQRTEQGDSAMYLCASSPRQAPFYERYFGPGTRLTVT.

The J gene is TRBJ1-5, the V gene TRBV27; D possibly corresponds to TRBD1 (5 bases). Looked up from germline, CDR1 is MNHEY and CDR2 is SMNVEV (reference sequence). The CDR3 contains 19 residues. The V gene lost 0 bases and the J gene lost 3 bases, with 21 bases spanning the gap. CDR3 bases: TGTGCCAGCAGTTTATCCCCCACACAGGCTAAGGGCCCCAATCAGCCCCAGCATTTT. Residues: CASSLSPTQAKGPNQPQHF.

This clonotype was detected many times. This CDR3 reads CASSLGGPMGTEAFF. CDR3 sequence (DNA): TGTGCCAGCAGTTTAGGGGGCCCTATGGGGACTGAAGCTTTCTTT. J is TRBJ1-1 and V is TRBV27; a weak D match, TRBD1 (6 bases). Germline V gene sequence: CDR1 MNHEY, CDR2 SMNVEV (reference sequence). The ends were cut back, 2 bases at V and 5 bases at J, with 15 bases in the middle. This CDR3 has 15 amino acids.

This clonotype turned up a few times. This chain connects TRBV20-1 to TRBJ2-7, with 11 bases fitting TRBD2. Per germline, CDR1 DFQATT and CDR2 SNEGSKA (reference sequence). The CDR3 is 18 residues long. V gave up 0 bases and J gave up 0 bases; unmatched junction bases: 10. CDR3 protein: CSARDPSGLAVASYEQYF. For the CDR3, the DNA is TGCAGTGCTAGAGATCCTTCGGGACTAGCGGTAGCCTCCTACGAGCAGTACTTC.

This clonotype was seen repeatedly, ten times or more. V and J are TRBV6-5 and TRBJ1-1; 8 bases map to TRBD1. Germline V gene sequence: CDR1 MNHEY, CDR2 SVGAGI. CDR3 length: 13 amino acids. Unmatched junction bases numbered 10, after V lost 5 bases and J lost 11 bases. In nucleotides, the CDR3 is TGTGCCAGCAGTGGGTACAGGGGGTCTCCCGCTTTCTTT. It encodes CASSGYRGSPAFF.

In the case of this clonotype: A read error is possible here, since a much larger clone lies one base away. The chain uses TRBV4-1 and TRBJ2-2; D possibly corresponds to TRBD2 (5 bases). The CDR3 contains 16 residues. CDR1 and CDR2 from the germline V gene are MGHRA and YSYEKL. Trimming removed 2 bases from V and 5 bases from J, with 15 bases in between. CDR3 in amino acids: CASSQNGVTLTGELFF. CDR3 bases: TGCGCCAGCAGCCAAAACGGGGTAACTCTGACCGGGGAGCTGTTTTTT.